The 20 T cell receptor beta chains presented below share a single source sample, sequenced in a study of blood T cell repertoires in COVID-19. Clones were read by immunoSEQ multiplex PCR, and TCRdb kept only the in-frame ones, dropping some. The table shows about 330,000 clones, with 70% to 90% occurring only once. Sequenced: PBMCs or T cells enriched from blood (not recorded which). The source of these receptors is a woman under 30 who had recovered from COVID-19.

The CDR3: CASSFPPPGGMNTEAFF. CDR3 DNA: TGTGCCAGCAGTTTCCCCCCCCCGGGGGGCATGAACACTGAAGCTTTCTTT. The rearrangement joins TRBV28 to TRBJ1-1, with D possibly matching TRBD1 (6 bases). Trimming left V 3 bases short and J 0 bases short, with 17 bases between. Germline values: CDR1 MDHEN, CDR2 SYDVKM. There are 17 residues in the CDR3.

The count of this clone is one. J is TRBJ1-2 and V is TRBV13, with unresolved D. This CDR3 has 16 amino acids. Trimming stripped 0 bases from V and 4 bases from J, with 15 bases between. CDR1 and CDR2 (germline): PRHDT, FYEKMQ (reference sequence). The CDR3 sequence: CASSLGIGERVYGYTF. The DNA for the CDR3 is TGTGCCAGCAGCTTAGGCATCGGGGAAAGGGTCTATGGCTACACCTTC.

The V and J genes are TRBV6-4 and TRBJ2-1; 11 bases match TRBD2. This CDR3 comprises 16 residues. The V gene's germline CDR1 is MRHNA and CDR2 SNTAGT. J lost 8 bases, V lost 11 bases, and 17 bases had no gene match. The CDR3 sequence is CAGCSSGGKCIDEQFF. DNA for the CDR3: TGTGCCGGGTGTTCTAGCGGGGGGAAGTGTATTGATGAGCAGTTCTTC.

The CDR3 nucleotides read TGTGCCAGCAGTGACCGCTTGGACAGCGAAATTCGCACTGAAGCTTTCTTT. Amino acids: CASSDRLDSEIRTEAFF. The chain couples TRBV2 to TRBJ1-1; D might be TRBD1 (6 bases). V was pared by 3 bases and J by 4 bases, with 21 bases between. This CDR3 comprises 17 residues. Germline values: CDR1 SNHLY, CDR2 FYNNEI. The full variable domain, completed using reference TRBV2 and TRBJ1-1, is EPEVTQTPSHQVTQMGQEVILRCVPISNHLYFYWYRQILGQKVEFLVSFYNNEISEKSEIFDDQFSVERPDGSNFTLKIRSTKLEDSAMYFCASSDRLDSEIRTEAFFGQGTRLTVV.

The CDR3 DNA reads as TGTGCCAGTAGACCCCCGGGGGGCCGAAACACCGGGGAGCTGTTTTTT. Amino acid sequence: CASRPPGGRNTGELFF. This sequence joins TRBV19 and TRBJ2-2; D is perhaps TRBD2 (7 bases). Between the trimmed V and J ends, which lost 6 bases and 2 bases, there was a span of 16 bases. The CDR3 totals 16 residues. Germline V gene lookup returns CDR1 LNHDA and CDR2 SQIVND (reference sequence).

The chain combines TRBV5-4 with TRBJ2-5; 11 bases align to TRBD2. Trimming at V came to 5 bases and at J to 0 bases, leaving 6 bases not matched to a gene. Germline V gene sequence: CDR1 SGHNT, CDR2 YYREEE (reference sequence). The CDR3 is 16 amino acids. The CDR3 spells CASRPGTSGYQETQYF. DNA of the CDR3: TGTGCCAGCAGACCCGGGACTAGCGGATACCAAGAGACCCAGTACTTC.

This sequence joins TRBV27 and TRBJ2-1, with 11 bases lining up with TRBD1. The CDR3 has 16 amino acids. Germline CDR1 and CDR2: MNHEY and SMNVEV (reference sequence). With 6 bases clipped from V and 8 bases from J, the junction kept 12 bases outside the gene matches. The CDR3 nucleotides are TGTGCCAGCAGCCGCCCGGACAGGGGGCTTCGGGATGAGCAGTTCTTC. The encoded protein is CASSRPDRGLRDEQFF.

The chain carries TRBV5-1 and TRBJ2-7; 8 bases fit TRBD1. The CDR3 has 21 amino acids. Per germline, CDR1 SGHRS and CDR2 YFSETQ. The trim removed 4 bases at V and 3 bases at J, leaving 27 bases unmatched. The CDR3 reads CASSQGTGPLLDLHKLYEQYF. CDR3 in DNA: TGCGCCAGCAGCCAAGGGACAGGCCCTCTTTTAGATCTCCACAAGCTCTACGAGCAGTACTTC.

The V call is TRBV12-3 or TRBV12-4, the J call TRBJ2-1, with 10 bases aligning to TRBD2. Trimming at V came to 7 bases and at J to 7 bases, leaving 4 bases not matched to a gene. The CDR3 totals 13 residues. CDR3 protein: CASIKTSGNEQFF. The CDR3 region has the DNA TGTGCCAGCATTAAGACTAGCGGGAATGAGCAGTTCTTC.

The chain carries TRBV25-1 and TRBJ1-2, with 9 bases that match TRBD1. Germline V lookup: CDR1 MGHDK, CDR2 SYGVNS. The CDR3 runs 18 residues. The J segment lost 4 bases and the V segment lost 2 bases, leaving 14 bases of the junction unmatched. CDR3 loop: CASSEDGSGQGLCYGYTF. The DNA of the CDR3 is TGTGCCAGCAGTGAAGATGGTTCGGGACAGGGCCTTTGCTATGGCTACACCTTC.

This chain uses TRBV7-3 with TRBJ1-5, with 7 bases aligning to TRBD1. V shed 4 bases, J shed 2 bases, and the junction held 11 bases outside the gene matches. The CDR3 consists of 17 residues. The germline CDR1 and CDR2 sequences are SGHTA and FQGTGA. CDR3 coding DNA: TGTGCCAGCAGCTCCACCTTAACAGGGGTAGGCAATCAGCCCCAGCATTTT. Translating it yields CASSSTLTGVGNQPQHF.

The chain combines TRBV2 with TRBJ1-2, with D possibly matching TRBD1 (5 bases). CDR1 and CDR2 (germline): SNHLY, FYNNEI. Trimming stripped 0 bases from V and 2 bases from J, with 10 bases between. This CDR3 is 15 amino acids long. CDR3 nucleotides: TGTGCCAGCAGTGAAGCTCAGGGATGGAACTATGGCTACACCTTC. Translated, it gives CASSEAQGWNYGYTF. The full variable domain, in which reference TRBV2 and TRBJ1-2 provide the parts outside the CDR3, is EPEVTQTPSHQVTQMGQEVILRCVPISNHLYFYWYRQILGQKVEFLVSFYNNEISEKSEIFDDQFSVERPDGSNFTLKIRSTKLEDSAMYFCASSEAQGWNYGYTFGSGTRLTVV.

The chain uses TRBV11-2 and TRBJ1-1; D is perhaps TRBD1 (6 bases). CDR1 is SGHAT and CDR2 is FQNNGV in the germline V gene. The length of the CDR3 is 13 residues. V was shortened by 4 bases and J by 8 bases, with 14 bases between the two germline ends. The CDR3 here is CASSSQTGMEAFF. In DNA form, the CDR3 reads TGTGCCAGCAGCTCACAAACAGGGATGGAAGCTTTCTTT.

The chain uses TRBV19 and TRBJ1-2; the match to TRBD1 covers 8 bases. The length of the CDR3 is 14 residues. The V segment lost 4 bases and the J segment 4 bases; nucleotides outside the gene matches: 5. CDR1 is LNHDA and CDR2 is SQIVND in the germline V gene (reference sequence). CDR3 bases: TGTGCCAGTAGTACGGGACAGGACCCCTATGGCTACACCTTC. It specifies CASSTGQDPYGYTF. The full variable domain, rest sourced from reference TRBV19 and TRBJ1-2, is DGGITQSPKYLFRKEGQNVTLSCEQNLNHDAMYWYRQDPGQGLRLIYYSQIVNDFQKGDIAEGYSVSREKKESFPLTVTSAQKNPTAFYLCASSTGQDPYGYTFGSGTRLTVV.

The J gene is TRBJ2-2, the V gene TRBV11-1; no reliable D call. The CDR3 spans 15 residues. The germline V gene has CDR1 SGHAT and CDR2 FQDESV (reference sequence). Trimming stripped 3 bases from V and 0 bases from J, with 8 bases between. Written as DNA, the CDR3 is TGTGCCAGCAGCTTTAGTACAGCGAACACCGGGGAGCTGTTTTTT. Translation: CASSFSTANTGELFF.

With regard to this clone: At the DNA level, this CDR3 is encoded by other sequences in the same sample as well. V gene TRBV5-1 combines with J gene TRBJ1-2; D ambiguous. V was cut by 0 bases and J by 1 base, with 4 bases left in between. This CDR3 has 13 residues. The germline V gene has CDR1 SGHRS and CDR2 YFSETQ. The CDR3 sequence: CASSLDGNYGYTF. The CDR3 DNA is TGCGCCAGCAGCTTGGACGGTAACTATGGCTACACCTTC.

The V and J genes are TRBV19 and TRBJ2-7; D is perhaps TRBD2 (6 bases). CDR3 size: 16 residues. Looked up from germline, CDR1 is LNHDA and CDR2 is SQIVND (reference sequence). The V end lost 5 bases, the J end lost 0 bases, and 17 bases lay between the germline ends. Here the CDR3 reads CASSPAGLMGSYEQYF. CDR3 in DNA: TGTGCCAGTAGTCCGGCGGGGCTGATGGGCTCCTACGAGCAGTACTTC.

This sequence joins TRBV9 and TRBJ1-2, with D perhaps TRBD1 (5 bases). Germline loops: CDR1 SGDLS, CDR2 YYNGEE. The germline V and J ends were trimmed by 0 bases and 3 bases, with 15 bases remaining between them. This CDR3 is built from 16 residues. CDR3 amino acids: CASSVDRLGADYGYTF. For the CDR3, the DNA is TGTGCCAGCAGCGTAGACCGCTTAGGGGCGGACTATGGCTACACCTTC. Supplemented by reference TRBV9 and TRBJ1-2, the full variable domain reads DSGVTQTPKHLITATGQRVTLRCSPRSGDLSVYWYQQSLDQGLQFLIQYYNGEERAKGNILERFSAQQFPDLHSELNLSSLELGDSALYFCASSVDRLGADYGYTFGSGTRLTVV.

The rearrangement links TRBV30 to TRBJ1-1, with D tentatively TRBD1 (5 bases). Per the germline V gene, CDR1 is GTSNPN and CDR2 is SVGIG (reference sequence). This CDR3 has 13 residues. V was clipped by 0 bases and J by 11 bases, with 16 bases between them. CDR3: CAWSVAFQGNAFF. CDR3 nucleotides: TGTGCCTGGAGTGTAGCCTTTCAGGGAAATGCTTTCTTT.

The chain carries TRBV5-1 and TRBJ2-2, with D maybe TRBD1 (6 bases). The CDR3 is 17 amino acids. CDR1 is SGHRS, CDR2 YFSETQ, per germline. With 4 bases removed from V and 5 bases from J, the gap between germline ends came to 21 bases. In nucleotides, the CDR3 is TGCGCCAGCAGCATCATCCGGGACACCAAATGGACCGGGGAGCTGTTTTTT. Translated, it gives CASSIIRDTKWTGELFF. The complete variable domain, with remaining parts taken from reference TRBV5-1 and TRBJ2-2, reads KAGVTQTPRYLIKTRGQQVTLSCSPISGHRSVSWYQQTPGQGLQFLFEYFSETQRNKGNFPGRFSGRQFSNSRSEMNVSTLELGDSALYLCASSIIRDTKWTGELFFGEGSRLTVL.